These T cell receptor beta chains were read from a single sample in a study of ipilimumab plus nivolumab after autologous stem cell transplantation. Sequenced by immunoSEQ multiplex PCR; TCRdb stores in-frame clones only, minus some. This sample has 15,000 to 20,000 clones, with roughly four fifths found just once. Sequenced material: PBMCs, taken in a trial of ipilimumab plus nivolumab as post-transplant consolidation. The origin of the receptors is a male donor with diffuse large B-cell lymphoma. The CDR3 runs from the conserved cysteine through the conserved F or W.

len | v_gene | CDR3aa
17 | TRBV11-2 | CASSLRGFVGVDYEQYF
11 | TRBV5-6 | CASSFRQAQYF
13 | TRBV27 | CASRKDLYNEQFF
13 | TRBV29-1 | CSVDTGMNTEAFF
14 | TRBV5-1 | CASSLDRPSYEQYF
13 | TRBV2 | CASTEGQISPLHF
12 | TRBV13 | CASSLPGTGAFF
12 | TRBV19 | CASRQLNQPQHF
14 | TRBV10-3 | CAISENRGDTEAFF
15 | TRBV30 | CAWSVKANSGNTIYF
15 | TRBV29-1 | CSVVRTSGGYNEQFF
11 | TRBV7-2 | CASSFMNSIYF
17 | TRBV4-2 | CASSQFVGAETYNEQFF
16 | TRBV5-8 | CASRLPRDISGNTIYF
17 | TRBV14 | CASSRRGGPASRNTIYF
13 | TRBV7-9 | CASSPAGGDGYTF
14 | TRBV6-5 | CASSRRLFLTEAFF
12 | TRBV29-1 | CSVGTRELGYTF
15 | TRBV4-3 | CASSLGQASSYEQYF
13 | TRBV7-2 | CASSLDRDSTQYF
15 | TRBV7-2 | CASAWWGGAADTQYF
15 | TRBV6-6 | CASSQGQGGRETQYF
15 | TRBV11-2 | CASSLLRTGERGYTF
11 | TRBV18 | CADGGTTEAFF
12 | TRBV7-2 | CASSPYGGTQYF
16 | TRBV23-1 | CASSQSKDRGRREQYF
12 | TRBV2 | CASRERGDTQYF
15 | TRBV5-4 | CASSLSRQGNTEAFF
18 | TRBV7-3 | CASSRYPRLQSRANVLTF